This TCR beta chain was sequenced during a study of regulatory T cells in long-lasting Graves disease. Points from the study as a whole: The study found lower TCR diversity in persistent Graves' patients than in newly diagnosed ones.

HTBI primers from iRepertoire and Arm-PCR of CDR3 regions yielded the TCR beta libraries. TCRdb re-called the multiplex PCR reads with MiXCR, one entry per CDR3 protein. There are 350,000 to 450,000 distinct CDR3 sequences in the sample; around 20% occur only once, and roughly 13% lies in the top ten. CDR3 length equals 15 residues. Deletions cut 3 bases from V and 4 bases from J, with 15 bases between. Germline CDR1 KGHSH, CDR2 LQKENI. Time point in this sample: persistent/refractory GD, antithyroid drugs over 5 years with positive TRAb. Extracted RNA from PBMCs served as the source of the TCR library. The patients were enrolled through endocrinology in Xi'an, China. Regarding this clonotype: Its antigen is as yet unknown.

The receptor comes from a female donor with Graves disease. The sequencing used peripheral blood mononuclear cells (PBMCs), collected when the disease was refractory, from a patient treated with antithyroid drugs. The chain couples TRBV18 to TRBJ1-2; D is unclear. CDR3: CASSPAPGKSYGYTF. The DNA for the CDR3 is TGTGCCAGCTCACCTGCGCCGGGGAAAAGCTATGGCTACACCTTC.